A single sample is the source of the 17 T cell receptor beta chains below, sequenced in a study of OX40 agonist ivuxolimab in advanced cancers. Library preparation employed the immunoSEQ multiplex PCR assay. Here the immuneACCESS table is served through TCRdb, limited to in-frame sequences with V and J called. Missing clones are a known gap in these copies; in checked studies unresolved V genes cover under half, and the rest lacks a known reason. The sample yields 57,000 or so clones; approximately 86% were counted once. The ten largest clones capture around 3.7% of the sample. The sequencing here drew on CD4+ or CD8+ T cells sorted from blood, taken in a trial of the OX40 agonist ivuxolimab. Receptors originate from an adult with an advanced solid tumor such as melanoma, head and neck, liver or kidney cancer.

The chain carries TRBV5-1 and TRBJ2-1; 7 bases agree with TRBD2. V was pared by 0 bases and J by 4 bases, with 4 bases of the junction left unmatched. Germline V gene sequence: CDR1 SGHRS, CDR2 YFSETQ. The CDR3 runs to 15 residues. CDR3 protein: CASSLGPSGYNEQFF. The CDR3 DNA sequence: TGCGCCAGCAGCTTGGGCCCTAGCGGATACAATGAGCAGTTCTTC. The variable domain in full, completed from reference TRBV5-1 and TRBJ2-1, reads KAGVTQTPRYLIKTRGQQVTLSCSPISGHRSVSWYQQTPGQGLQFLFEYFSETQRNKGNFPGRFSGRQFSNSRSEMNVSTLELGDSALYLCASSLGPSGYNEQFFGPGTRLTVL.

The chain recombines TRBV5-1 with TRBJ2-5; TRBD2 might be the D (6 bases). The CDR3 is made up of 15 amino acids. Germline V gene sequence: CDR1 SGHRS, CDR2 YFSETQ. V lost 4 bases and J lost 0, with 13 bases in between. The CDR3 nucleotides are TGCGCCAGCAGCCCCTCTAGCGTTTACCAAGAGACCCAGTACTTC. This sequence encodes CASSPSSVYQETQYF.

This chain's CDR3 is CASSHPRGNNSPLHF. The DNA of the CDR3 is TGCGCCAGCAGCCATCCAAGGGGAAATAATTCACCCCTCCACTTT. The V gene is TRBV4-1, the J gene TRBJ1-6; possible D gene TRBD1, 5 bases. Germline CDR1 reads MGHRA; CDR2 reads YSYEKL. This CDR3 comprises 15 residues. Trimming stripped 3 bases from V and 5 bases from J, with 11 bases between.

The chain joins TRBV10-3 to TRBJ1-5; D is uncertain. Deletions cut 3 bases from V and 3 bases from J, with 6 bases between. Germline loops: CDR1 ENHRY, CDR2 SYGVKD. The CDR3 is 13 amino acids. In DNA, the CDR3 is TGTGCCATCAGTGACGCTTACAATCAGCCCCAGCATTTT. This gives the protein CAISDAYNQPQHF.

The chain is built from TRBV6-1 and TRBJ2-7; possibly TRBD1 for D (6 bases). This CDR3 comprises 14 residues. Trimming left V 10 bases short and J 3 bases short, with 19 bases between. Germline V gene lookup returns CDR1 MNHNS and CDR2 SASEGT. The CDR3 bases are TGTGCCACCGTCAGGGGCAGGGACCTCTACGAGCAGTACTTC. It yields the protein CATVRGRDLYEQYF.

The rearrangement links TRBV6-1 to TRBJ1-5, with no clear D. CDR1 and CDR2 from the germline V gene are MNHNS and SASEGT. CDR3 length: 13 residues. Trimming cost V 7 bases and J 7 bases, with 14 bases left between them. CDR3 sequence (DNA): TGTGCCAGCACCTCTTCCGGGTTCCAGCCCCAGCATTTT. It codes for CASTSSGFQPQHF.

The chain carries TRBV18 and TRBJ1-6; D may be TRBD1 (5 bases). Germline assignment: CDR1 KGHSH and CDR2 LQKENI. V lost 5 bases, J lost 6 bases, and 11 bases lay in between. The length of the CDR3 is 14 residues. CDR3 bases: TGTGCCAGCTCAGCAGCAGGGACTAATTCACCCCTCCACTTT. Translating gives CASSAAGTNSPLHF. Together with reference TRBV18 and TRBJ1-6, the CDR3 gives the full variable domain: NAGVMQNPRHLVRRRGQEARLRCSPMKGHSHVYWYRQLPEEGLKFMVYLQKENIIDESGMPKERFSAEFPKEGPSILRIQQVVRGDSAAYFCASSAAGTNSPLHFGNGTRLTVT.

V usage is TRBV6-1 and J usage is TRBJ1-2, with D possibly TRBD1 on 5 matching bases. This CDR3 has 15 amino acids. V lost 2 bases, J lost 0 bases, and 10 bases lay in between. CDR1 and CDR2 from the germline V gene are MNHNS and SASEGT. As DNA, the CDR3 is TGTGCCAGCAGTGAACAGCAGGGAGCTAACTATGGCTACACCTTC. This translates into CASSEQQGANYGYTF.

The rearrangement joins TRBV7-2 to TRBJ1-5; TRBD1 is a possible D gene (5 bases). V dropped 5 bases and J dropped 2 bases, with 16 bases sitting between them. The CDR3 extends over 16 amino acids. Per germline, CDR1 SGHTA and CDR2 FQGNSA. The CDR3 here is CASSPGTGKGNQPQHF. The CDR3 DNA sequence: TGTGCCAGCAGCCCCGGGACCGGCAAGGGCAATCAGCCCCAGCATTTT.

The CDR3 region is CASSLINGEAFF. Here the CDR3 DNA reads TGTGCCAGCAGCTTAATTAACGGTGAAGCTTTCTTT. The gene calls are TRBV7-3 and TRBJ1-1; D unclear. Germline CDR1 is SGHTA and CDR2 is FQGTGA. The ends were cut back, 1 base at V and 7 bases at J, with 7 bases in the middle. The CDR3 length is 12 residues.

The chain links TRBV5-1 to TRBJ1-5, with TRBD1 as a possible D gene (6 bases). This CDR3 has 14 residues. Looked up from germline, CDR1 is SGHRS and CDR2 is YFSETQ. The ends were cut back, 0 bases at V and 9 bases at J, with 13 bases in the middle. CDR3 in amino acids: CASSLGEGGTPQHF. Here the CDR3 DNA reads TGCGCCAGCAGCTTGGGAGAGGGGGGAACGCCCCAGCATTTT.

This clone has just one count. CDR3 sequence: CASSLPGLRATEAFF. The CDR3 DNA sequence: TGTGCCAGCAGCTTACCCGGACTCCGGGCCACTGAAGCTTTCTTT. J is TRBJ1-1 and V is TRBV5-4; D gene uncertain. Trimming pared 2 bases from V and 4 bases from J, leaving 15 bases between. Per germline, CDR1 SGHNT and CDR2 YYREEE (reference sequence). The CDR3 is 15 residues long.

V is TRBV19 and J is TRBJ2-2; 9 bases fit TRBD1. The ends lost 4 bases at V and 7 bases at J; junction bases unmatched: 4. The germline CDR1 and CDR2 sequences are LNHDA and SQIVND (reference sequence). CDR3 size: 14 residues. CDR3 bases: TGTGCCAGTAGTAGGGGACAGGGAGTCGGGGAGCTGTTTTTT. Encoded protein: CASSRGQGVGELFF.

J is TRBJ2-2 and V is TRBV9, with D possibly being TRBD1 (7 bases). CDR3 length equals 17 residues. V lost 0 bases, J lost 4 bases, and 16 bases lay in between. Germline lookup yields CDR1 SGDLS and CDR2 YYNGEE. Written as DNA, the CDR3 is TGTGCCAGCAGCGTAGAAACAGGGGCGCGGGGCACCGGGGAGCTGTTTTTT. Translating it yields CASSVETGARGTGELFF.

The chain couples TRBV7-3 to TRBJ2-6; TRBD1 might be the D (5 bases). The V gene's germline CDR1 is SGHTA and CDR2 FQGTGA. The CDR3 totals 15 residues. With 5 bases removed from V and 0 bases from J, the gap between germline ends came to 8 bases. CDR3 coding DNA: TGTGCCAGCAGCAAGGGGATCTCTGGGGCCAACGTCCTGACTTTC. This sequence encodes CASSKGISGANVLTF.

The chain carries TRBV19 and TRBJ2-1; 7 bases are shared with TRBD2. The CDR3 length is 13 residues. Trimming removed 8 bases from V and 4 bases from J; junction bases left unmatched: 5. The germline CDR1 and CDR2 sequences are LNHDA and SQIVND (reference sequence). The CDR3 here is CASAGTTYNEQFF. The CDR3 DNA reads TGTGCCAGTGCCGGGACTACTTACAATGAGCAGTTCTTC.

V gene TRBV9 combines with J gene TRBJ1-5; D ambiguous. The CDR3 consists of 13 residues. Germline assignment: CDR1 SGDLS and CDR2 YYNGEE. V was shortened by 0 bases and J by 6 bases, with 7 bases between the two germline ends. CDR3 bases: TGTGCCAGCAGCGTAGGTTCCGGTCAGCCCCAGCATTTT. This gives the protein CASSVGSGQPQHF.